The rows below give T cell receptor beta chains drawn from one sample of a study of response to subunit inactivated influenza vaccine. TCRdb reprocessed the RT-PCR reads via MiXCR and lists one record per CDR3 protein. The sample includes 630,000 or so distinct CDR3 sequences, more than 15% of them seen just once. Sequencing was performed on PBMCs from blood, taken roughly 12 days after vaccination. The receptors were sampled from a man aged 50 or older who received an inactivated influenza vaccine. The CDR3 runs from the conserved cysteine through the conserved F or W. Fields, in order: V gene, D gene, J gene, CDR3 length, clone size, CDR3 DNA, CDR3 protein. D genes are given only for firm matches. Size tells how often a clone was seen (once, few, many) or the class of an expanded clone, and some rows leave it out.

v_gene: TRBV3-1
d_gene: .
j_gene: TRBJ1-6
len: 14
abundance: .
CDR3nt: TGTGCCAGCTCACTCGAGGGGTTTAATTCACCCCTCCACTTT
CDR3aa: CASSLEGFNSPLHF

v_gene: TRBV12-3/TRBV12-4
d_gene: .
j_gene: TRBJ2-1
len: 15
abundance: .
CDR3nt: TGTGCCAGCAGCAACCGGGACATACTTTACAATGAGCAGTTCTTC
CDR3aa: CASSNRDILYNEQFF

v_gene: TRBV19
d_gene: .
j_gene: TRBJ1-5
len: 15
abundance: .
CDR3nt: TGTGCCAGTAGTATGGCCAGGGGACCCATCAGGCCCCAGCATTTT
CDR3aa: CASSMARGPIRPQHF

v_gene: TRBV21-1
d_gene: .
j_gene: TRBJ2-7
len: 17
abundance: .
CDR3nt: TGTGCCAGCAGCAGGAGTACCAGGGGCCCTAGCTCCTACGAGCAGTACTTC
CDR3aa: CASSRSTRGPSSYEQYF

v_gene: TRBV6-1
d_gene: TRBD1
j_gene: TRBJ2-7
len: 15
abundance: .
CDR3nt: TGTGCCAGCAGTCCCGCGGCCAGGGGGCAAGCCGAGCAGTACTTC
CDR3aa: CASSPAARGQAEQYF

v_gene: TRBV20-1
d_gene: .
j_gene: TRBJ2-5
len: 14
abundance: .
CDR3nt: TGCAGTGCTCAATTGCGGACAGTCCCAGAGACCCAGTACTTC
CDR3aa: CSAQLRTVPETQYF

v_gene: TRBV6-1
d_gene: .
j_gene: TRBJ1-3
len: 14
abundance: few
CDR3nt: TGTGCCAGCAGTGAATGGGTTTTCGGAAACACCATATATTTT
CDR3aa: CASSEWVFGNTIYF

v_gene: TRBV4-2
d_gene: .
j_gene: TRBJ2-7
len: 16
abundance: few
CDR3nt: TGTGCCAGCAGCCCCGGGCTTTTCGGAACGTCCCGCGCGCAGTACTTC
CDR3aa: CASSPGLFGTSRAQYF

v_gene: TRBV5-1
d_gene: .
j_gene: TRBJ2-7
len: 13
abundance: .
CDR3nt: TGCGCCAGCAACCCCGACACGTCCTACGAGCAGTACTTC
CDR3aa: CASNPDTSYEQYF

v_gene: TRBV2
d_gene: .
j_gene: TRBJ2-1
len: 13
abundance: .
CDR3nt: TGTGCCAGCGGGGGTCTACCCTACAATGAGCAGTTCTTC
CDR3aa: CASGGLPYNEQFF

v_gene: TRBV6-5
d_gene: .
j_gene: TRBJ2-1
len: 15
abundance: few
CDR3nt: TGTGCCAGCAGTCATCTCGACGGTTACTACAATGAGCAGTTCTTC
CDR3aa: CASSHLDGYYNEQFF

v_gene: TRBV6-5
d_gene: TRBD2
j_gene: TRBJ2-1
len: 19
abundance: few
CDR3nt: TGTGCCAGCAGTTACCCTCTTACCCGACTAGCGGGGAGGGGTAATGAGCAGTTCTTC
CDR3aa: CASSYPLTRLAGRGNEQFF

v_gene: TRBV7-9
d_gene: .
j_gene: TRBJ2-7
len: 13
abundance: .
CDR3nt: TGTGCCAGCGGCCCAGGACACCCCTACGAGCAGTACTTC
CDR3aa: CASGPGHPYEQYF

v_gene: TRBV5-6
d_gene: TRBD1
j_gene: TRBJ2-7
len: 14
abundance: few
CDR3nt: TGTGCCAGCAGCAAGGGACAGGTTTTCTACGAGCAGTACTTC
CDR3aa: CASSKGQVFYEQYF

v_gene: TRBV29-1
d_gene: .
j_gene: TRBJ2-3
len: 14
abundance: .
CDR3nt: TGCAGCGTCGGAACAGGGCTGCCAGGGGATACGCAGTATTTT
CDR3aa: CSVGTGLPGDTQYF

v_gene: TRBV28
d_gene: .
j_gene: TRBJ2-7
len: 13
abundance: .
CDR3nt: TGTGCCAGCAGTTTATTTAGCACCTACGAGCAGTACTTC
CDR3aa: CASSLFSTYEQYF

v_gene: TRBV7-2
d_gene: TRBD2
j_gene: TRBJ2-7
len: 15
abundance: few
CDR3nt: TGTGCCAGCAGCTTACTAGCGGGAGGGGCCTACGAGCAGTACTTC
CDR3aa: CASSLLAGGAYEQYF

v_gene: TRBV4-3
d_gene: TRBD2
j_gene: TRBJ2-1
len: 13
abundance: .
CDR3nt: TGCGCCAGCAGCCCTTACGGACTAGCACGGCGGTTCTTC
CDR3aa: CASSPYGLARRFF

v_gene: TRBV3-1
d_gene: TRBD1
j_gene: TRBJ2-2
len: 18
abundance: few
CDR3nt: TGTGCCAGCAGCCAAGAGGGGTGCTGGGACAGGGGGTCCGGGGAGCTGTTTTTT
CDR3aa: CASSQEGCWDRGSGELFF

v_gene: TRBV5-4
d_gene: TRBD2
j_gene: TRBJ2-1
len: 15
abundance: few
CDR3nt: TGTGCCAGCAGCTTGGTAGGGACTAGCGGGAGGGAGCAGTTCTTC
CDR3aa: CASSLVGTSGREQFF

v_gene: TRBV28
d_gene: TRBD2
j_gene: TRBJ2-1
len: 16
abundance: once
CDR3nt: TGTGCCATTTCCCTCGGGACTAGCGGTTCCTACAATGAGCAGTTCTTC
CDR3aa: CAISLGTSGSYNEQFF

v_gene: TRBV20-1
d_gene: TRBD1
j_gene: TRBJ1-2
len: 15
abundance: .
CDR3nt: TGCAGTGCGCGACCCGGGACAGGGGACCGCTATGGCTACACCTTC
CDR3aa: CSARPGTGDRYGYTF

v_gene: TRBV3-1
d_gene: TRBD1
j_gene: TRBJ1-1
len: 15
abundance: .
CDR3nt: TGTGCCAGCAGCGGCGGACAGGGGGGTTACACTGAAGCTTTCTTT
CDR3aa: CASSGGQGGYTEAFF

v_gene: TRBV7-8
d_gene: TRBD2
j_gene: TRBJ2-2
len: 19
abundance: .
CDR3nt: TGTGCCAGCAGCTTGAGGACTAGCGGGAAGCGTAAGGACACCGGGGAGCTGTTTTTT
CDR3aa: CASSLRTSGKRKDTGELFF

v_gene: TRBV7-9
d_gene: .
j_gene: TRBJ1-2
len: 13
abundance: many
CDR3nt: TGTGCCAGCAGCTCCAGGGGTGACTATGGCTACACCTTC
CDR3aa: CASSSRGDYGYTF

v_gene: TRBV5-1
d_gene: TRBD2
j_gene: TRBJ2-1
len: 17
abundance: few
CDR3nt: TGCGCCAGCAGCTGGCCCCGGATGATAGCGGGGTACAATGAGCAGTTCTTC
CDR3aa: CASSWPRMIAGYNEQFF

v_gene: TRBV4-2
d_gene: .
j_gene: TRBJ2-5
len: 16
abundance: few
CDR3nt: TGTGCCAGCAGCCTTAGCCCCACTAGATCCCAAGAGACCCAGTACTTC
CDR3aa: CASSLSPTRSQETQYF

v_gene: TRBV10-3
d_gene: .
j_gene: TRBJ2-1
len: 15
abundance: few
CDR3nt: TGTGCCATCAGTGAGTCTACCCTAGTTCAAAATGAGCAGTTCTTC
CDR3aa: CAISESTLVQNEQFF

v_gene: TRBV7-9
d_gene: TRBD2
j_gene: TRBJ2-1
len: 14
abundance: few
CDR3nt: TGTGCCAGCTCTATAGCGGGAGGGCCGGATGAGCAGTTCTTC
CDR3aa: CASSIAGGPDEQFF

v_gene: TRBV10-3
d_gene: .
j_gene: TRBJ2-6
len: 18
abundance: few
CDR3nt: TGTGCCATCAGTCCGGGACCGACTATAAGCTCTGGGGCCAACGTCCTGACTTTC
CDR3aa: CAISPGPTISSGANVLTF

v_gene: TRBV6-2/TRBV6-3
d_gene: .
j_gene: TRBJ2-1
len: 16
abundance: few
CDR3nt: TGTGCCGCCGCAATCCTACGCCTTACTTCCTACAATGAGCAGTTCTTC
CDR3aa: CAAAILRLTSYNEQFF

v_gene: TRBV28
d_gene: .
j_gene: TRBJ1-2
len: 17
abundance: .
CDR3nt: TGTGCCAGCAGTTTGGGAGGGGCGAACGGCGGGCACTATGGCTACACCTTC
CDR3aa: CASSLGGANGGHYGYTF

v_gene: TRBV4-1
d_gene: TRBD2
j_gene: TRBJ2-5
len: 16
abundance: .
CDR3nt: TGCGCCAGCAGCCAAGATGGGACTAGCGGCGGAGAGACCCAGTACTTC
CDR3aa: CASSQDGTSGGETQYF

v_gene: TRBV12-3/TRBV12-4
d_gene: TRBD2
j_gene: TRBJ2-3
len: 15
abundance: many
CDR3nt: TGTGCCAGCAGTTTATCTAGCGGGGGCCCAGATACGCAGTATTTT
CDR3aa: CASSLSSGGPDTQYF

v_gene: TRBV2
d_gene: TRBD2
j_gene: TRBJ2-5
len: 18
abundance: .
CDR3nt: TGTGCCAGCAGTGAAGGGCGGCTAGCGGGGCGGTACCAAGAGACCCAGTACTTC
CDR3aa: CASSEGRLAGRYQETQYF

v_gene: TRBV20-1
d_gene: .
j_gene: TRBJ1-1
len: 11
abundance: .
CDR3nt: TGCAGTGGAGGAGGAACAGGTGAAGCTTTCTTT
CDR3aa: CSGGGTGEAFF

v_gene: TRBV9
d_gene: TRBD1
j_gene: TRBJ2-7
len: 16
abundance: .
CDR3nt: TGTGCCAGCGGCCCGTCGGGACAGCCCTTCTCCTACGAGCAGTACTTC
CDR3aa: CASGPSGQPFSYEQYF

v_gene: TRBV2
d_gene: TRBD2
j_gene: TRBJ2-1
len: 14
abundance: .
CDR3nt: TGTGCCAGCAGTAAGGGACTAGCGGGGAATGAGCAGTTCTTC
CDR3aa: CASSKGLAGNEQFF

v_gene: TRBV29-1
d_gene: .
j_gene: TRBJ2-7
len: 11
abundance: many
CDR3nt: TGCAGCGTTGCCAGGTCCTACGAGCAGTACTTC
CDR3aa: CSVARSYEQYF

v_gene: TRBV9
d_gene: TRBD1
j_gene: TRBJ2-2
len: 16
abundance: .
CDR3nt: TGTGCCAGCAGCATACCCGGGACAGGGAACACCGGGGAGCTGTTTTTT
CDR3aa: CASSIPGTGNTGELFF

v_gene: TRBV3-1
d_gene: TRBD2
j_gene: TRBJ2-3
len: 15
abundance: .
CDR3nt: TGTGCCAGCAGACCCGGCGGGGGAAGCACAGATACGCAGTATTTT
CDR3aa: CASRPGGGSTDTQYF